Sequencing of this T cell receptor beta chain was carried out in a study of blood T cell repertoires in COVID-19. In the study overall: Spain, Italy and the United States supplied samples that represented acute and convalescent COVID-19. PBMCs, B-cell-depleted T cells, or T cells provided the cDNA or gDNA that made up the material.

Trimming removed 2 bases from V and 4 bases from J, with 8 bases in between. CDR1 KGHSH and CDR2 LQKENI come from the germline V gene. CDR3 size: 13 residues. Repertoires were generated with immunoSEQ multiplex PCR, while TCRdb's copy carries only in-frame clones and drops some. The profile shows under 200,000 clones, 86% of them singletons. The sequencing input was peripheral blood. This TCR came from a man aged 45-65 years with active or convalescent COVID-19. J is TRBJ2-5 and V is TRBV18; no definite D call. This CDR3 is CASSPSPRETQYF. CDR3 DNA sequence: TGTGCCAGCTCACCATCGCCGAGAGAGACCCAGTACTTC.